These 9 T cell receptor beta chains came from one sample sequenced in a study of blood T cell repertoires in COVID-19. Assay: immunoSEQ multiplex PCR; the TCRdb copy retains only in-frame clones and omits some. This table has about 200,000 clones, about 83% appearing once. Sequencing was performed on PBMCs or T cells enriched from blood (not recorded which). The receptor source for this set is a man aged 40-50 years with acute COVID-19.

The chain uses TRBV28 and TRBJ1-5; 9 bases are shared with TRBD1. The CDR3 sequence is 16 residues long. Trimming took 8 bases from V and 2 from J; bases not matched to a gene: 10. Germline V gene sequence: CDR1 MDHEN, CDR2 SYDVKM. CDR3 DNA sequence: TGTGCCAGCGTCGGGACAGGGTATCGCGGCAATCAGCCCCAGCATTTT. Its translation is CASVGTGYRGNQPQHF.

This clone was picked up one time. The V gene is TRBV19, the J gene TRBJ2-7; TRBD2 matches 11 bases. This CDR3 region has 15 residues. Looked up from germline, CDR1 is LNHDA and CDR2 is SQIVND (reference sequence). The ends lost 4 bases at V and 5 bases at J; junction bases unmatched: 7. The CDR3 spells CASSTLAGGKNEQYF. CDR3 bases: TGTGCCAGTAGTACATTAGCGGGGGGGAAGAACGAGCAGTACTTC.

The chain uses TRBV3-1 (or the pseudogene TRBV3-2) and TRBJ1-4; 7 bases agree with TRBD1. The CDR3 spans 15 residues. Germline CDR1 is LGHDT and CDR2 is YNNKEL (reference sequence). V lost 2 bases and J lost 8; bases outside the gene matches: 8. The CDR3 coding sequence is TGTGCCAGCAGCCAACTTGCAGGGGGGAAAGAAAAACTGTTTTTT. Protein sequence: CASSQLAGGKEKLFF.

V gene TRBV11-2 combines with J gene TRBJ1-1, with D perhaps TRBD1 (5 bases). The CDR3 sequence is 13 residues long. Germline values: CDR1 SGHAT, CDR2 FQNNGV. V lost 6 bases to trimming and J lost 5 bases, with 13 bases between them. The DNA for the CDR3 is TGTGCCAGCAGTATGGGGTCAGGGACTGAAGCTTTCTTT. Amino acids: CASSMGSGTEAFF. Full variable domain (rest looked up from reference TRBV11-2 and TRBJ1-1): EAGVAQSPRYKIIEKRQSVAFWCNPISGHATLYWYQQILGQGPKLLIQFQNNGVVDDSQLPKDRFSAERLKGVDSTLKIQPAKLEDSAVYLCASSMGSGTEAFFGQGTRLTVV.

The chain employs TRBV3-1 (or the pseudogene TRBV3-2) and TRBJ2-1; D remains unclear. Trimming took 1 base from V and 7 from J, leaving 11 bases between them. Germline CDR1 and CDR2: LGHDT and YNNKEL (reference sequence). The CDR3 length is 14 residues. The CDR3: CASSQGPSYNEQFF. The DNA of the CDR3 is TGTGCCAGCAGCCAAGGTCCTAGTTATAATGAGCAGTTCTTC.

With respect to this clone: This sample also contains other DNA sequences that code for the same CDR3. The V gene is TRBV29-1, the J gene TRBJ1-4; 7 bases fit TRBD1. Germline assignment: CDR1 SQVTM and CDR2 ANQGSEA. V trimming: 4 bases; J trimming: 7 bases; junction bases outside the gene matches: 3. There are 12 residues in the CDR3. CDR3 sequence (DNA): TGCAGCGTTGGACAGGGAAGTGAAAAACTGTTTTTT. It is translated as CSVGQGSEKLFF.

V usage is TRBV7-9 and J usage is TRBJ2-2; 7 bases fit TRBD1. This CDR3 has 14 amino acids. The J segment lost 7 bases and the V segment lost 4 bases, leaving 6 bases of the junction unmatched. The germline gives CDR1 SEHNR, CDR2 FQNEAQ (reference sequence). The CDR3 DNA reads TGTGCCAGCAGCTCCGGACAGGACGGCGGGGAGCTGTTTTTT. Translated, it gives CASSSGQDGGELFF.

The chain uses TRBV24-1 and TRBJ2-3; the match to TRBD2 covers 12 bases. The CDR3 is 17 amino acids. V was clipped by 4 bases and J by 3 bases; unmatched bases: 7. Germline values: CDR1 KGHDR, CDR2 SFDVKD. The CDR3 is CATSETTSGRSTDTQYF. The CDR3 DNA is TGTGCCACCAGTGAGACCACTAGCGGGAGGAGTACAGATACGCAGTATTTT.

The chain's CDR3 is CSGRQGTNTEAFF. The CDR3 nucleotides are TGCAGCGGTCGACAGGGGACGAACACTGAAGCTTTCTTT. This chain links TRBV29-1 with TRBJ1-1; 8 nucleotides match TRBD1. V trimming: 7 bases; J trimming: 1 base; junction bases outside the gene matches: 5. There are 13 residues in the CDR3. Per germline, CDR1 SQVTM and CDR2 ANQGSEA.